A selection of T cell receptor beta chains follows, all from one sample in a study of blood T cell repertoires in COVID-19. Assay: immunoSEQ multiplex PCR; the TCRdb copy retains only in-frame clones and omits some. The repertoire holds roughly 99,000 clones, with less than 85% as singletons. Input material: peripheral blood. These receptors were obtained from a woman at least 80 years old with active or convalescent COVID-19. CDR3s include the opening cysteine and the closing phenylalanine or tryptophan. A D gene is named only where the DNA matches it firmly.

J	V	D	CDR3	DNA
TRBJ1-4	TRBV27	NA	CASSPMIGGNEKLFF	TGTGCCAGCAGTCCGATGATAGGGGGTAATGAAAAACTGTTTTTT
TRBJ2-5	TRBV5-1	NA	CASSLGRLGGETQYF	TGCGCCAGCAGCTTGGGTCGACTAGGAGGGGAGACCCAGTACTTC
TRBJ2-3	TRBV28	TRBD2	CASRGGQGTDTQYF	TGTGCCAGCAGGGGAGGGCAGGGTACAGATACGCAGTATTTT
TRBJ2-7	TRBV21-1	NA	CASSKGGDRVRSHSPEQYF	TGTGCCAGCAGCAAAGGGGGGGACAGGGTCCGATCCCATTCGCCCGAGCAGTACTTC
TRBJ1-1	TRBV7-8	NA	CASSFRWGVNTEAFF	TGTGCCAGCAGCTTCCGCTGGGGGGTGAACACTGAAGCTTTCTTT
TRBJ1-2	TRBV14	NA	CASSQDAGQRDYGYTF	TGTGCCAGCAGCCAAGATGCAGGACAGAGGGACTATGGCTACACCTTC
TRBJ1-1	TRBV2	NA	CASTKEGEGTEAFF	TGTGCCAGCACCAAGGAGGGGGAGGGGACTGAAGCTTTCTTT
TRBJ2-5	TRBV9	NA	CASSRQAQETQYF	TGTGCCAGCAGCAGGCAGGCCCAAGAGACCCAGTACTTC
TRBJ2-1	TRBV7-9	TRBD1	CASSAPGQGINEQFF	TGTGCCAGCAGCGCCCCGGGACAGGGGATCAATGAGCAGTTCTTC
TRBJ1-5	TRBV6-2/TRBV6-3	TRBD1	CASSPDRVHRKRSQPQHF	TGTGCCAGCAGTCCGGACAGGGTGCACCGGAAGAGGTCTCAGCCCCAGCATTTT
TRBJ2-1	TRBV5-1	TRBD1	CASSWRTGGNNEQFF	TGCGCCAGCAGCTGGAGGACAGGGGGGAACAATGAGCAGTTCTTC
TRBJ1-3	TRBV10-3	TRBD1	CAISAPTGTGNTIYF	TGTGCCATCAGTGCCCCGACAGGGACTGGAAACACCATATATTTT
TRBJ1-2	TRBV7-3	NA	CASSPGQAIPYGYTF	TGTGCCAGCAGTCCTGGACAAGCGATTCCCTATGGCTACACCTTC